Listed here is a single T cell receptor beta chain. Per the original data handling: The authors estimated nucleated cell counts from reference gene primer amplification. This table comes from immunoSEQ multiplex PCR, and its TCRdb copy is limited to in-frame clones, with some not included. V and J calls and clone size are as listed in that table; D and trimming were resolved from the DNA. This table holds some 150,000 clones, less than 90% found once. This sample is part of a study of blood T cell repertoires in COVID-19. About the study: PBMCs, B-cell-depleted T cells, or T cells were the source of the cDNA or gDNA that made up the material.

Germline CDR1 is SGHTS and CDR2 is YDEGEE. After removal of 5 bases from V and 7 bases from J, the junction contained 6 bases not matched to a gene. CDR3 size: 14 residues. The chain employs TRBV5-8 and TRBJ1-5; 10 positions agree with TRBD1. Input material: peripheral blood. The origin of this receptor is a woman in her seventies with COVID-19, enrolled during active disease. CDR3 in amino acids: CASRRGQGTQPQHF. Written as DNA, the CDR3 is TGTGCCAGCAGACGGGGACAGGGGACCCAGCCCCAGCATTTT.